This TCR beta chain derives from a study of cytomegalovirus exposure and HLA in healthy donors. About the study: Membership in the Caucasian-associated ancestry cluster was found for around four fifths of about 430 genotyped donors.

Study observations and caveats: In a later analysis, CMV-associated beta chains were mostly HLA-associated, it appeared. It was 160 or so TCR beta chains that were listed as cytomegalovirus-associated.

PCR involved 60 Vbeta and 13 Jbeta primers. The data were produced by immunoSEQ multiplex PCR, yet TCRdb's version contains in-frame clones alone and is incomplete. The table lists more than 150,000 clones, roughly 88% of them singletons. Concerning this clone: No antigen is known for it.

The CDR3 covers 15 residues. Germline assignment: CDR1 MNHEY and CDR2 SVGAGI. V gave up 6 bases and J gave up 3 bases, with 17 bases separating them. The chain is built from TRBV6-5 and TRBJ2-5; a possible D gene is TRBD2 (6 bases). This clonotype originated in a girl aged 2-10 years in good health and CMV-seropositive. The sample taken for sequencing was PBMCs. CDR3 nucleotides: TGTGCCAGCAGACGTGAGGCGGGGTGGAAAGAGACCCAGTACTTC. Protein sequence: CASRREAGWKETQYF.